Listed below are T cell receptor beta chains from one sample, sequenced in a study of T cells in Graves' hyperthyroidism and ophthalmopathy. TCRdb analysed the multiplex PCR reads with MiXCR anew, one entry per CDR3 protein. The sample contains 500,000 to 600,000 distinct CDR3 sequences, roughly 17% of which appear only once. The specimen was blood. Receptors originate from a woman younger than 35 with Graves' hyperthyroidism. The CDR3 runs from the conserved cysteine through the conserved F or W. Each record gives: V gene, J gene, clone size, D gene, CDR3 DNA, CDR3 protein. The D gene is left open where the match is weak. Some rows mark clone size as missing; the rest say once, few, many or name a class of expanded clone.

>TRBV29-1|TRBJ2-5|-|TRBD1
TGCAGCGTTGGGGGCAGGGGGCTTACAGCGGCACAAGAGACCCAGTACTTC
CSVGGRGLTAAQETQYF
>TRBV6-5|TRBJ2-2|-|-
TGTGCCAGCAGTTACGGCCTCTGGTCGGGAACCGGGGAGCTGTTTTTT
CASSYGLWSGTGELFF
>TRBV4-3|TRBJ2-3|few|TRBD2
TGCGCCAGCAGCCAAGAGCGGGGGGGAGTGGATACGCAGTATTTT
CASSQERGGVDTQYF
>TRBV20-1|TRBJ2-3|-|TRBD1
TGCAGTACCACGCAGGGGGCCGAAGATACGCAGTATTTT
CSTTQGAEDTQYF
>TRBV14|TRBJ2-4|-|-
TGTGCCAGCAGCCAAGATTATCAAGCTGCTCAGTACTTC
CASSQDYQAAQYF
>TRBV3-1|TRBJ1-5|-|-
TGTGCCAGCAGCCAAGGGCTAGGGAGGGATCAGCCCCAGCATTTT
CASSQGLGRDQPQHF
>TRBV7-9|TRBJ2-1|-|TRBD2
TGTGCCAGCACCACCAGGGTGAGCGGGAGTGGGAATGAGCAGTTCTTC
CASTTRVSGSGNEQFF
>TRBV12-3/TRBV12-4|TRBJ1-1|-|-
TGTGCCAGCAGTTTACAGGGGACGAGAACTGAAGCTTTCTTT
CASSLQGTRTEAFF
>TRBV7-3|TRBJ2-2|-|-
TGTGCCAGCAGCTATGACCCAACCGGGGAGCTGTTTTTT
CASSYDPTGELFF
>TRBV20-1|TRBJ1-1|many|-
TGCAGTGCCTTCAGGGGAATGAACACTGAAGCTTTCTTT
CSAFRGMNTEAFF
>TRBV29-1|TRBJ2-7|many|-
TGCAGCGTTGTGTTAGGGAAACCCTACGAGCAGTACTTC
CSVVLGKPYEQYF
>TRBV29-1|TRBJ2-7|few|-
TGCAGCGTCCATCTTGGGGCAGGGGCGTACGAGCAGTACTTC
CSVHLGAGAYEQYF
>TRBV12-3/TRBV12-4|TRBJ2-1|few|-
TGTGCCAGCAGTTTAACAGACTGGGCCAATGAGCAGTTCTTC
CASSLTDWANEQFF
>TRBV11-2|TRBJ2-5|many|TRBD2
TGTGCCAGCAGCTTAGAAGCGGGGAGGGAGACCCAGTACTTC
CASSLEAGRETQYF
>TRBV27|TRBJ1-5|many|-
TGTGCCAGCAGCGATACGGTAGGGAAGGGACAGCCCCAGCATTTT
CASSDTVGKGQPQHF
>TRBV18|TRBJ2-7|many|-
TGTGCCAGCTCACCATTGGTAGCCTCCTACGAGCAGTACTTC
CASSPLVASYEQYF
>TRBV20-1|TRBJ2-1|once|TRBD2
TGCAGTGCGAAATCACTAGCGGCGAAGAATGAGCGGTTCTTC
CSAKSLAAKNERFF
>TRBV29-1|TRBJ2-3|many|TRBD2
TGCAGCGTTGATCATATAGCGGGTGGGACGGATACGCAGTATTTT
CSVDHIAGGTDTQYF
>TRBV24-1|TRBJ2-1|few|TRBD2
TGTGCCACCAGTGATCCCAGACTAGCGGACAATGAGCAGTTCTTC
CATSDPRLADNEQFF
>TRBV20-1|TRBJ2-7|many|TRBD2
TGCAGTGCTCCGACTAGCGGGAGGGCCAGCTACGAGCAGTACTTC
CSAPTSGRASYEQYF
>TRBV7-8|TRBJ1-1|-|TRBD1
TGTGCCAGCAGCATATTCGACAGGGTGGCTTTCTTT
CASSIFDRVAFF
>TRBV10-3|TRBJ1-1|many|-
TGTGCCATCACTCGGACCGAAGGGGACACTGAAGCTTTCTTT
CAITRTEGDTEAFF
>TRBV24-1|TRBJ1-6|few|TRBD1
TGTGCCACCAGTCATCGGGACAGAAATTCACCCCTCCACTTT
CATSHRDRNSPLHF
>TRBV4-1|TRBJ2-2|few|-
TGCGCCAGCTTTTCTCCGGGACAGAACACCGGGGAGCTGTTTTTT
CASFSPGQNTGELFF
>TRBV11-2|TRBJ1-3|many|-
TGTGCCAGCAGCTTAATTTCGGGGGAGGGAGGAAACACCATATATTTT
CASSLISGEGGNTIYF
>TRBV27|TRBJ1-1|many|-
TGTGCCAGCAACCTTGGGGCAGCCTCACTCACTGAAGCTTTCTTT
CASNLGAASLTEAFF
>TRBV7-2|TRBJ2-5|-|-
TGTGCCAGCAGACTTATGGGACACCAAGAGACCCAGTACTTC
CASRLMGHQETQYF
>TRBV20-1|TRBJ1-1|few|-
TGCAGTGCTAGGGCACGCGGGGGCCGCAGGACTGAAGCTTTCTTT
CSARARGGRRTEAFF
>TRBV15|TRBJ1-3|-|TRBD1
TGTGCCACCAGCAGACACGACAGGGACTCTGGAAACACCATATATTTT
CATSRHDRDSGNTIYF
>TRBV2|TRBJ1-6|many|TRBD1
TGTGCCAGCAGTGAGTTGGGACAGGGAGGTTCACCCCTCCACTTT
CASSELGQGGSPLHF
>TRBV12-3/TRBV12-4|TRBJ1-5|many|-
TGTGCCAGCAACTGGGGGAATCAGCCCCAGCATTTT
CASNWGNQPQHF
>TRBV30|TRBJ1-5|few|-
TGTGCCTGGTCTTTAATCGGCAATCAGCCCCAGCATTTT
CAWSLIGNQPQHF
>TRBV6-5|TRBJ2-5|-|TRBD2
TGTGCCAGCAGTTACTCGTCCGGGGGGACGAGAGAGACCCAGTACTTC
CASSYSSGGTRETQYF
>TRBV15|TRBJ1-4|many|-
TGTGCCACCAGCAGAGAAGGGGGTGAAAAACTGTTTTTT
CATSREGGEKLFF
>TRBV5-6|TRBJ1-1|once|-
TGTGCCAGCAGTCTGACGGGGGTACTGGCTTTCTTT
CASSLTGVLAFF
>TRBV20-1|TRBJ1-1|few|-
TGCAGTGCTAGGATCAAGTGGGTCCGAGGATGGCTGGACACTGAAGCTTTCTTT
CSARIKWVRGWLDTEAFF